Listed below are T cell receptor beta chains from one sample, sequenced in a study of blood T cell repertoires in COVID-19. The assay was immunoSEQ multiplex PCR, and TCRdb's table has in-frame clones only and misses some. Among about 230,000 clones listed, about 83% were seen once. The sequencing sample was made of peripheral blood. Source of these receptors: a woman aged 45-65 years with acute or convalescent COVID-19. The CDR3 runs from the conserved cysteine through the conserved F or W. The order of the fields is J gene, D gene, clone size, V gene, CDR3 DNA, CDR3 protein. D genes are given only for firm matches. Some rows have no size entry. The others give once, few or many, or a class for an expanded clone.

j_gene: TRBJ2-1; d_gene: -; abundance: -; v_gene: TRBV5-6; CDR3nt: TGTGCCAGCAGCTTGGGAGTTCGAAATGAGCAGTTCTTC; CDR3aa: CASSLGVRNEQFF
j_gene: TRBJ1-2; d_gene: TRBD1; abundance: -; v_gene: TRBV28; CDR3nt: TGTGCCAGCAGTACGACAGGGGGCTTTGGCTACACCTTC; CDR3aa: CASSTTGGFGYTF
j_gene: TRBJ1-3; d_gene: -; abundance: -; v_gene: TRBV6-5; CDR3nt: TGTGCCAGCAGAACCCTTCGCGACTCTGGAAACACCATATATTTT; CDR3aa: CASRTLRDSGNTIYF
j_gene: TRBJ1-1; d_gene: TRBD1; abundance: once; v_gene: TRBV28; CDR3nt: TGTGCCAGCAGCAGAAGGACAGGGGTCAACACTGAAGCTTTCTTT; CDR3aa: CASSRRTGVNTEAFF
j_gene: TRBJ1-3; d_gene: TRBD1; abundance: -; v_gene: TRBV5-1; CDR3nt: TGCGCCAGCAGCTTGGAAGCGGGACAGGGCAGAAACACCATATATTTT; CDR3aa: CASSLEAGQGRNTIYF
j_gene: TRBJ2-2; d_gene: -; abundance: -; v_gene: TRBV28; CDR3nt: TGTGCCAGCAGGGGAGCGGGCTGGGCCACCGGGGAGCTGTTTTTT; CDR3aa: CASRGAGWATGELFF
j_gene: TRBJ2-1; d_gene: TRBD2; abundance: -; v_gene: TRBV28; CDR3nt: TGTGCTACCAAGCGGGAGGGCCTAGGTGAGCAGTTCTTC; CDR3aa: CATKREGLGEQFF
j_gene: TRBJ1-3; d_gene: -; abundance: -; v_gene: TRBV7-9; CDR3nt: TGTGCCAGCACGGCGCTGGCGGACACCATATATTTT; CDR3aa: CASTALADTIYF
j_gene: TRBJ2-7; d_gene: -; abundance: -; v_gene: TRBV29-1; CDR3nt: TGCAGCGTTATGGGACCACAGGGAACTTACGAGCAGTACTTC; CDR3aa: CSVMGPQGTYEQYF
j_gene: TRBJ2-3; d_gene: -; abundance: -; v_gene: TRBV9; CDR3nt: TGTGCCAGCAGCGTTTCTCCCGGGGGGCCCACAGATACGCAGTATTTT; CDR3aa: CASSVSPGGPTDTQYF
j_gene: TRBJ2-1; d_gene: TRBD2; abundance: few; v_gene: TRBV3-1/TRBV3-2; CDR3nt: TGTGCCAGCAGCCAAGAAAGCGGGGGCGAGTTAAATGAGCAGTTCTTC; CDR3aa: CASSQESGGELNEQFF
j_gene: TRBJ1-5; d_gene: -; abundance: -; v_gene: TRBV7-6; CDR3nt: TGTGCCAGCAGCTTTCAGGGGCCCAATCAGCCCCAGCATTTT; CDR3aa: CASSFQGPNQPQHF
j_gene: TRBJ2-3; d_gene: TRBD2; abundance: -; v_gene: TRBV2; CDR3nt: TGTGCCAGCAACGGTCTAGCGGGAGCCACAGATACGCAGTATTTT; CDR3aa: CASNGLAGATDTQYF
j_gene: TRBJ2-7; d_gene: TRBD2; abundance: -; v_gene: TRBV7-2; CDR3nt: TGTGCCAGCAGCCAGAGCGGGACTACCTACGAGCAGTACTTC; CDR3aa: CASSQSGTTYEQYF
j_gene: TRBJ2-3; d_gene: -; abundance: -; v_gene: TRBV6-2/TRBV6-3; CDR3nt: TGTGCCAGCAGTGCCCCCGGGCGGGGCACAGATACGCAGTATTTT; CDR3aa: CASSAPGRGTDTQYF
j_gene: TRBJ1-2; d_gene: -; abundance: -; v_gene: TRBV19; CDR3nt: TGTGCCAGTAGTATCCGCCGGGAACTGGGAGGTGGCTACACCTTC; CDR3aa: CASSIRRELGGGYTF
j_gene: TRBJ1-4; d_gene: -; abundance: -; v_gene: TRBV11-2; CDR3nt: TGTGCCAGCAGCTCAACAACTAATGAAAAACTGTTTTTT; CDR3aa: CASSSTTNEKLFF
j_gene: TRBJ1-1; d_gene: TRBD1; abundance: -; v_gene: TRBV5-1; CDR3nt: TGCGCCAGCAGCTTGATACAGGGGACTGAAGCTTTCTTT; CDR3aa: CASSLIQGTEAFF
j_gene: TRBJ2-5; d_gene: TRBD1; abundance: -; v_gene: TRBV7-2; CDR3nt: TGTGCCAGCAGCCGCAGGACAGGGGGGGTCCAAGAGACCCAGTACTTC; CDR3aa: CASSRRTGGVQETQYF
j_gene: TRBJ1-2; d_gene: -; abundance: -; v_gene: TRBV29-1; CDR3nt: TGCAGCGTTGGCGACAGCCTCTATGGCTACACCTTC; CDR3aa: CSVGDSLYGYTF
j_gene: TRBJ1-2; d_gene: TRBD1; abundance: few; v_gene: TRBV6-5; CDR3nt: TGTGCCAGCAGCCTCGACAGGGGGCGTGAAGGCTACACCTTC; CDR3aa: CASSLDRGREGYTF
j_gene: TRBJ2-1; d_gene: TRBD2; abundance: once; v_gene: TRBV27; CDR3nt: TGTGCCAGCAGCCGCGGACTAGCCATCAATGAGCAGTTCTTC; CDR3aa: CASSRGLAINEQFF
j_gene: TRBJ1-1; d_gene: TRBD1; abundance: -; v_gene: TRBV28; CDR3nt: TGTGCCAGCAGTAAGACAGGGTTGGGCACTGAAGCTTTCTTT; CDR3aa: CASSKTGLGTEAFF
j_gene: TRBJ1-2; d_gene: -; abundance: -; v_gene: TRBV6-5; CDR3nt: TGTGCCAGCAGTTACTCGAGCACGGACTATGGCTACACCTTC; CDR3aa: CASSYSSTDYGYTF
j_gene: TRBJ1-2; d_gene: -; abundance: -; v_gene: TRBV5-8; CDR3nt: TGTGCCAGCAGCTTGGACTACGGGACTCCTGCTAACTATGGCTACACCTTC; CDR3aa: CASSLDYGTPANYGYTF
j_gene: TRBJ2-1; d_gene: -; abundance: few; v_gene: TRBV29-1; CDR3nt: TGCAGCGGGAGCCCAACAACCTCCTACAATGAGCAGTTCTTC; CDR3aa: CSGSPTTSYNEQFF
j_gene: TRBJ2-7; d_gene: TRBD1; abundance: -; v_gene: TRBV6-4; CDR3nt: TGTGCCCGCTACTCAGGGGGTTTGGAAGATCAGTACTTC; CDR3aa: CARYSGGLEDQYF
j_gene: TRBJ2-7; d_gene: -; abundance: -; v_gene: TRBV28; CDR3nt: TGTGCCAGCAGTGCGCCAGGGTTGACCTACGAGCAGTACTTC; CDR3aa: CASSAPGLTYEQYF
j_gene: TRBJ1-4; d_gene: -; abundance: few; v_gene: TRBV6-5; CDR3nt: TGTGCCAGCAGTCGAGACAGAATTAATGAAAAACTGTTTTTT; CDR3aa: CASSRDRINEKLFF
j_gene: TRBJ2-7; d_gene: TRBD1; abundance: -; v_gene: TRBV15; CDR3nt: TGTGCCACCAGCAGAGGTAGACAGGGGGAAGACGAGCAGTACTTC; CDR3aa: CATSRGRQGEDEQYF
j_gene: TRBJ2-1; d_gene: -; abundance: -; v_gene: TRBV10-3; CDR3nt: TGTGCCATCAGCCCCGGACTTCTTAGCGAGCAGTTCTTC; CDR3aa: CAISPGLLSEQFF
j_gene: TRBJ1-1; d_gene: -; abundance: -; v_gene: TRBV6-5; CDR3nt: TGTGCCAGCACCCAGGGGCGCGGGTTGAACACTGAAGCTTTCTTT; CDR3aa: CASTQGRGLNTEAFF
j_gene: TRBJ2-1; d_gene: -; abundance: -; v_gene: TRBV5-1; CDR3nt: TGCGCCAGCAGCTTGGGAGACAGCTACAATGAGCAGTTCTTC; CDR3aa: CASSLGDSYNEQFF
j_gene: TRBJ1-4; d_gene: -; abundance: -; v_gene: TRBV28; CDR3nt: TGTGCCAGCAGGACCAGCGCTAATGAAAAACTGTTTTTT; CDR3aa: CASRTSANEKLFF
j_gene: TRBJ2-7; d_gene: -; abundance: -; v_gene: TRBV4-1; CDR3nt: TGCGCCAGCAGCCAACCCCGGGAAACCTACGAGCAGTACTTC; CDR3aa: CASSQPRETYEQYF
j_gene: TRBJ2-2; d_gene: TRBD2; abundance: -; v_gene: TRBV23-1; CDR3nt: TGCGCCAGCAGCCCCTTAGCGGGAGAATGGGCCGGGGAGCTGTTTTTT; CDR3aa: CASSPLAGEWAGELFF
j_gene: TRBJ2-3; d_gene: TRBD2; abundance: -; v_gene: TRBV7-9; CDR3nt: TGTGCCAGCAGCTTAGGAGCGGGAGGCGGAGATACGAAGTATTTT; CDR3aa: CASSLGAGGGDTKYF